Below, 30 T cell receptor beta chains from the same sample are listed, as sequenced in a study of blood T cells in healthy people across ages. Combining a sample-barcoded 5' primer with a J-beta primer mix, a second PCR ran for roughly 7 to 12 cycles. TCRdb re-called the 5' RACE reads through MiXCR, storing one row per CDR3 protein. The data hold 1.5 million to 2 million distinct CDR3 sequences, with just under 50% observed a single time. The sample comprised blood. These receptors originate from a woman between 35 and 50 years old in good health.

This chain links TRBV6-1 with TRBJ1-3; TRBD1 agrees at 7 bases. After removal of 6 bases from V and 4 bases from J, the junction contained 6 bases not matched to a gene. The germline V gene encodes CDR1 MNHNS and CDR2 SASEGT. CDR3 length: 14 residues. CDR3 in amino acids: CASSSGQAGNTIYF. In DNA, the CDR3 is TGTGCCAGCAGCTCAGGACAGGCCGGAAACACCATATATTTT.

This clonotype was observed a handful of times. This sequence joins TRBV9 and TRBJ2-1; D may correspond to TRBD1 or TRBD2 (6 bases each). Germline V gives CDR1 SGDLS, CDR2 YYNGEE. Trimming left V 8 bases short and J 3 bases short, with 27 bases between. The CDR3 is 18 amino acids. The CDR3 nucleotides read TGTGCCAGGGAGGAGGGTGGAGAAGGACAGCCTTTCTACAATGAGCAGTTCTTC. It specifies CAREEGGEGQPFYNEQFF.

This clonotype was seen only a few times. The chain recombines TRBV4-3 with TRBJ2-4, with 10 bases lining up with TRBD2. The CDR3 has 20 residues. V lost 1 base and J lost 0; bases outside the gene matches: 12. Germline loops: CDR1 LGHNA, CDR2 YSLEER. CDR3 bases: TGCGCCAGCAGCCAAGGGTTGGCGACTAGCGGGCAATTAGCCAAAAACATTCAGTACTTC. This gives the protein CASSQGLATSGQLAKNIQYF.

V gene TRBV5-1 combines with J gene TRBJ1-5; D ambiguous. Germline V CDR1 and CDR2: SGHRS, YFSETQ. The CDR3 totals 12 residues. V was cut by 5 bases and J by 3 bases, with 6 bases left in between. DNA of the CDR3: TGCGCCAGCAGGGCTAACAATCAGCCCCAGCATTTT. Protein sequence: CASRANNQPQHF.

The V and J genes are TRBV7-3 and TRBJ1-2; no firm D call. This CDR3 spans 13 amino acids. Trimming removed 5 bases from V and 8 bases from J, with 15 bases in between. Germline V gene data show CDR1 as SGHTA and CDR2 as FQGTGA. The CDR3 loop reads CASSVVGYEGYTF. CDR3 sequence (DNA): TGTGCCAGCAGCGTAGTAGGGTACGAGGGCTACACCTTC.

The chain is built from TRBV5-1 and TRBJ1-1; D is undetermined. The germline V and J ends were trimmed by 0 bases and 0 bases, with 9 bases remaining between them. The CDR3 runs 15 residues. CDR1 and CDR2 from the germline V gene are SGHRS and YFSETQ. The chain's CDR3 is CASSLASTMNTEAFF. CDR3 bases: TGCGCCAGCAGCTTGGCGTCAACAATGAACACTGAAGCTTTCTTT.

V usage is TRBV7-9 and J usage is TRBJ1-1, with D possibly matching TRBD1 (5 bases). V lost 4 bases to trimming and J lost 6 bases, with 15 bases between them. The CDR3 covers 14 residues. In germline, CDR1 is SEHNR, CDR2 FQNEAQ (reference sequence). CDR3 nucleotide sequence: TGTGCCAGCAGCTCCGGGACCCAACGGCCTGAAGCTTTCTTT. Protein sequence: CASSSGTQRPEAFF.

The rearrangement links TRBV2 to TRBJ2-7; 8 bases map to TRBD2. The assigned J gene may be wrong: the sequence end matches TRBJ2-5 better. The CDR3 spans 14 residues. CDR1 is SNHLY and CDR2 is FYNNEI in the germline V gene. The CDR3 is CASRHGTSMETQYF. The CDR3 bases are TGTGCCAGCAGGCACGGGACTAGTATGGAGACCCAGTACTTC.

There are a few counts of this clonotype. The chain recombines TRBV13 with TRBJ2-5; 10 bases fit TRBD1. Per the germline V gene, CDR1 is PRHDT and CDR2 is FYEKMQ (reference sequence). The CDR3 covers 14 residues. Trimming cost V 4 bases and J 5 bases; bases outside gene matches: 4. The CDR3 DNA follows: TGTGCCAGCAGCTCACGGGACAGGGGTGAGACCCAGTACTTC. It yields the protein CASSSRDRGETQYF.

The V gene is TRBV6-2 or TRBV6-3, the J gene TRBJ2-3, with a tentative D call TRBD2 (6 bases). The germline CDR1 and CDR2 sequences are MNHEY and SVGEGT. This CDR3 is 13 amino acids long. V was pared by 8 bases and J by 4 bases, with 13 bases between. Written as DNA, the CDR3 is TGTGCCAGCTTGAGGGACTTTTCAGATACGCAGTATTTT. Translated, it gives CASLRDFSDTQYF.

The J gene is TRBJ2-4, the V gene TRBV6-2 or TRBV6-3, with D possibly TRBD2 on 6 matching bases. V shed 1 base and J shed 1 base, with 11 bases lying between them. This CDR3 spans 16 amino acids. Germline loops: CDR1 MNHEY, CDR2 SVGEGT. The CDR3 protein is CASSYWGESAKNIQYF. CDR3 nucleotide sequence: TGTGCCAGCAGTTACTGGGGGGAATCGGCCAAAAACATTCAGTACTTC.

The V gene is TRBV20-1, the J gene TRBJ2-7, with 8 positions matching TRBD1. The CDR3 spans 16 residues. V lost 0 bases to trimming and J lost 3 bases; unmatched junction nucleotides: 10. From germline, CDR1 is DFQATT and CDR2 SNEGSKA (reference sequence). CDR3 region: CSARDMRADRVYEQYF. CDR3 coding DNA: TGCAGTGCTAGAGATATGAGAGCGGACAGGGTCTACGAGCAGTACTTC.

The chain links TRBV10-3 to TRBJ2-3, with 11 bases that match TRBD2. Germline V CDR1 and CDR2: ENHRY, SYGVKD. The CDR3 is 15 residues long. The V and J ends lost 5 bases and 2 bases, in that order; junction bases with no gene match: 3. CDR3 region: CAISRSGGDTDTQYF. The DNA of the CDR3 is TGTGCCATCAGTCGTAGCGGGGGGGACACAGATACGCAGTATTTT.

The gene calls are TRBV7-2 and TRBJ1-2, with 10 bases lining up with TRBD1. CDR1 is SGHTA and CDR2 is FQGNSA in the germline V gene. J was trimmed by 7 bases and V by 4 bases; bases with no gene match: 9. The CDR3 totals 15 residues. The CDR3 DNA follows: TGTGCCAGCAGCTCCAATCCGTGGGACAGGGGTGGCTACACCTTC. It is translated as CASSSNPWDRGGYTF.

V gene TRBV7-9 combines with J gene TRBJ2-5, with 14 nucleotides matching TRBD2. With 3 bases clipped from V and 11 bases from J, the junction kept 11 bases outside the gene matches. The germline gives CDR1 SEHNR, CDR2 FQNEAQ (reference sequence). CDR3 length: 16 amino acids. CDR3 residues: CASSFGLAGGEWEQYF. CDR3 DNA sequence: TGTGCCAGCAGCTTCGGACTAGCGGGGGGAGAATGGGAGCAGTACTTC.

The chain carries TRBV6-5 and TRBJ2-3, with 7 bases lining up with TRBD2. In germline, CDR1 is MNHEY, CDR2 SVGAGI. The CDR3 is 18 amino acids. V lost 0 bases to trimming and J lost 2 bases; unmatched junction nucleotides: 11. The CDR3: CASSYSRSGALFTDTQYF. CDR3 nucleotides: TGTGCCAGCAGTTACTCTAGGAGCGGGGCCCTCTTCACAGATACGCAGTATTTT.

V gene TRBV12-3 or TRBV12-4 combines with J gene TRBJ1-2; D uncertain. V was cut by 5 bases and J by 8 bases, with 12 bases left in between. There are 12 residues in the CDR3. The CDR3 nucleotides are TGTGCCAGCAGTAGGCAGATCCGAGGCTACACCTTC. Its protein product is CASSRQIRGYTF.

This chain uses TRBV5-6 with TRBJ1-5; no firm D call. In germline, CDR1 is SGHDT, CDR2 YYEEEE. This CDR3 contains 12 residues. The V and J ends lost 4 bases and 7 bases respectively, with 9 bases between them. This CDR3 reads CASSEGTQPQHF. As DNA, the CDR3 is TGTGCCAGCAGCGAGGGAACACAGCCCCAGCATTTT. The full variable domain, in which reference TRBV5-6 and TRBJ1-5 provide the parts outside the CDR3, is DAGVTQSPTHLIKTRGQQVTLRCSPKSGHDTVSWYQQALGQGPQFIFQYYEEEERQRGNFPDRFSGHQFPNYSSELNVNALLLGDSALYLCASSEGTQPQHFGDGTRLSIL.

The rearrangement links TRBV20-1 to TRBJ1-5, with 8 bases fitting TRBD1. J lost 7 bases, V lost 4 bases, and 6 bases had no gene match. CDR1 DFQATT and CDR2 SNEGSKA come from the germline V gene (reference sequence). The CDR3 is 13 amino acids. This CDR3 reads CSATQGAGQPQHF. For the CDR3, the DNA is TGCAGTGCTACCCAGGGGGCCGGACAGCCCCAGCATTTT.

The DNA of the CDR3 is TGTGCCAGCAGCTTAAGGGACCAGAGCACAGATACGCAGTATTTT. Translation: CASSLRDQSTDTQYF. This sequence joins TRBV7-2 and TRBJ2-3, with D tentatively TRBD1 or TRBD2 (5 bases each). The CDR3 is 15 residues long. The ends were cut back, 2 bases at V and 0 bases at J, with 9 bases in the middle. Looked up from germline, CDR1 is SGHTA and CDR2 is FQGNSA.

The chain has TRBV7-9 and TRBJ1-6; tentatively, D is TRBD1 (6 bases). The CDR3 is made up of 19 amino acids. V was cut by 5 bases and J by 0 bases, with 20 bases left in between. Looked up from germline, CDR1 is SEHNR and CDR2 is FQNEAQ (reference sequence). CDR3 residues: CASSLGGQLDHSYNSPLHF. The CDR3 DNA is TGTGCCAGCAGCCTGGGCGGACAGCTAGATCACTCCTATAATTCACCCCTCCACTTT.

Comments on this clonotype: This may be a read error, as it is one base from a much larger clone. The V gene is TRBV6-6, the J gene TRBJ2-5; 7 positions agree with TRBD1. Germline values: CDR1 MNHNY, CDR2 SVGAGI (reference sequence). Trimming took 4 bases from V and 11 from J; bases not matched to a gene: 13. The length of the CDR3 is 14 residues. This CDR3 reads CASSLDRSKNEQYF. CDR3 sequence (DNA): TGTGCCAGCAGTTTGGACAGGTCAAAAAATGAGCAGTACTTC.

This clonotype was observed a handful of times. DNA of the CDR3: TGTGCCAGCAGCTTAGGGGTTGAGGCAGTCAATGAGCAGTTCTTC. Protein sequence: CASSLGVEAVNEQFF. The V gene is TRBV7-9, the J gene TRBJ2-1; no clear D. This CDR3 contains 15 residues. The V end lost 1 base, the J end lost 6 bases, and 13 bases lay between the germline ends. Germline V gene data show CDR1 as SEHNR and CDR2 as FQNEAQ (reference sequence).

The chain combines TRBV24-1 with TRBJ2-1; TRBD1 matches 7 bases. Per germline, CDR1 KGHDR and CDR2 SFDVKD. CDR3 size: 16 residues. V lost 0 bases, J lost 4 bases, and 5 bases stayed unmatched. DNA for the CDR3: TGTGCCACCAGTGATTTGACAGGGGCCCTTTACAATGAGCAGTTCTTC. Amino acids: CATSDLTGALYNEQFF.

This clonotype has just a few counts. The chain combines TRBV20-1 with TRBJ2-3; 7 nucleotides line up with TRBD2. Germline values: CDR1 DFQATT, CDR2 SNEGSKA (reference sequence). This CDR3 has 14 residues. Losses at the gene ends were 3 bases for V and 5 bases for J; bases not matched to a gene: 8. CDR3 protein: CSARPFGGGDTQYF. The CDR3 DNA reads as TGCAGTGCTAGGCCGTTTGGGGGGGGAGATACGCAGTATTTT.

A few counts support this clonotype. The chain links TRBV18 to TRBJ2-5, with D unclear. The CDR3 is made up of 13 amino acids. Germline CDR1 KGHSH, CDR2 LQKENI. V was pared by 1 base and J by 5 bases, with 8 bases between. CDR3 nucleotides: TGTGCCAGCTCACCACTGCCACGGGAGACCCAGTACTTC. It yields the protein CASSPLPRETQYF.

This chain uses TRBV6-2 or TRBV6-3 with TRBJ2-7, with D hard to call. This CDR3 has 14 amino acids. Germline assignment: CDR1 MNHEY and CDR2 SVGEGT. Trimming cost V 4 bases and J 6 bases, with 16 bases left between them. The CDR3, as DNA: TGTGCCAGCAGTTTCACCCGCTCCGATTCCGAGCAGTACTTC. It codes for CASSFTRSDSEQYF.

In this sample, this clonotype turned up a few times. The chain has TRBV6-1 and TRBJ2-7; 13 bases align to TRBD2. This CDR3 comprises 17 residues. Germline V gene sequence: CDR1 MNHNS, CDR2 SASEGT. After removal of 6 bases from V and 2 bases from J, the junction contained 10 bases not matched to a gene. In nucleotides, the CDR3 is TGTGCCAGCAGAAGGACTAGCGGGGGCCCAACCACCTACGAGCAGTACTTC. Translation gives CASRRTSGGPTTYEQYF.

The chain recombines TRBV20-1 with TRBJ2-7; D is perhaps TRBD2 (5 bases). CDR3 length equals 11 residues. Germline V gene lookup returns CDR1 DFQATT and CDR2 SNEGSKA (reference sequence). With 8 bases removed from V and 0 bases from J, the gap between germline ends came to 8 bases. This CDR3 is CSTGSSYEQYF. The CDR3 DNA follows: TGCAGTACTGGGAGCTCCTACGAGCAGTACTTC.

V and J are TRBV3-1 and TRBJ1-2; weak D call: TRBD1 (5 bases). V was shortened by 1 base and J by 6 bases, with 15 bases between the two germline ends. Germline-derived CDR1 and CDR2 are LGHDT and YNNKEL (reference sequence). The CDR3 length is 15 residues. The CDR3 reads CASSQGRGVIDGYTF. The CDR3 region has the DNA TGTGCCAGCAGCCAAGGACGGGGGGTAATCGATGGCTACACCTTC.